This T cell receptor beta chain appears in the sequencing data of a study of T cell responses to AZD1222 COVID-19 vaccine. Findings and caveats of the study: Most donors were white British and more were female, and clonal diversity was possibly underestimated. Samples come after the peak T cell response, not at day 14. Baseline testing showed seropositivity in only six or seven AZD1222 recipients. Per reports, nearly half of all spike-specific TCRs target regions that are unmutated in variants.

The method was immunoSEQ multiplex PCR; TCRdb's version includes in-frame clones alone and lacks a portion of them. The sample has about 93,000 clones; just over 85% are singletons. CDR3 length equals 15 residues. V shed 4 bases and J shed 3 bases, with 17 bases lying between them. Germline V CDR1 and CDR2: SGHRS, YFSETQ. In regard to this clone: What it binds is unknown.

The input for sequencing was peripheral blood, taken on day 0 of AZD1222 vaccination. The sequence was collected from an adult in good health. This rearrangement joins TRBV5-1 to TRBJ2-7, with D possibly matching TRBD1 (7 bases). CDR3 nucleotides: TGCGCCAGCAGCCGAGGCGGGGACAGCCGCTACGAGCAGTACTTC. It is translated as CASSRGGDSRYEQYF.